This T cell receptor beta chain was recorded in a study of beta chain features in type 1 diabetes. Isolated RNA was reverse transcribed in full, so expressed TCRB transcripts were sequenced. Libraries were prepared by immunoSEQ multiplex PCR; TCRdb keeps only in-frame clonotypes and omits some of them. This table holds 200,000 to 300,000 clones, about 25% found once. The germline gives CDR1 SNHLY, CDR2 FYNNEI. The V end was cut by 7 bases, the J end by 6 bases, with 16 bases between. The CDR3 is made up of 13 amino acids. This clone was seen a few times. The chain links TRBV2 to TRBJ2-7; D remains unclear. The sample comprised central memory CD4+ T cells from blood. This TCR was recovered from a man aged 25 to 45 in good health. CDR3 in DNA: TGTGCCAGCACGTCGGCTAGAGCTCTCGAGCAGTACTTC. Encoded protein: CASTSARALEQYF. Combining the CDR3 with reference TRBV2 and TRBJ2-7 gives the whole variable domain EPEVTQTPSHQVTQMGQEVILRCVPISNHLYFYWYRQILGQKVEFLVSFYNNEISEKSEIFDDQFSVERPDGSNFTLKIRSTKLEDSAMYFCASTSARALEQYFGPGTRLTVT.